This T cell receptor beta chain was sequenced for a study of blood T cell repertoires in COVID-19 (dated by TCRdb to the early 2020s). About the study as a whole: Samples from collaborators originated in the United States, Italy and Spain and spanned both the acute and convalescent phases of COVID-19. The material from the prospective study consisted of cDNA or gDNA derived from T cells, B-cell-depleted T cells, or PBMCs. Subjects who had been exposed to COVID-19, were actively infected with it, or had recovered from it provided the deeply sampled blood TCRbeta repertoires that made up the dataset. The repertoires were made available in a free public database intended to serve as a resource for research on the immune response to SARS-CoV-2. The samples were drawn from two sources: the first 160 participants of the ongoing ImmuneRACE study, and 1,254 subjects contributed by 6 global collaborators. Sample metadata almost always included a de-identified subject ID, COVID-19 status, age in years and sex. Where available, HLA class I and class II types were obtained from metadata supplied by the sample provider rather than from assay-based typing.

Findings and caveats that apply to the study as a whole: Clinical and demographic metadata were provided uncurated, with the amount varying by source and participant.

Participants in the prospective study were enrolled through a virtual design, were aged about 18 to 100 years, and lived in 24 United States geographic areas. In the prospective study, participants were assigned to cohorts based on the clinical history participants reported in a screening survey and a study questionnaire. In the prospective study, whole blood, serum and a nasopharyngeal or oropharyngeal swab were collected from each participant by mobile phlebotomists. Participants in the prospective study had the option to provide additional blood draws and questionnaires over a roughly 2-month period. Before DNA extraction, prospective study blood samples were shipped either frozen or at room temperature. The immunoSEQ Assay, a bias-controlled multiplex PCR, was used to amplify TCRbeta CDR3 regions from genomic DNA. The authors' pipeline ran thus. Nucleated cell counts per sample were estimated from amplification of reference gene primers within the assay. Sequence reads were collapsed and filtered to measure the absolute abundance of every unique TCRbeta CDR3 rearrangement. For each sample, productive Simpson clonality was calculated by taking the square root of Simpson's diversity index across productive rearrangements. Imported from immuneACCESS, the table was reduced by TCRdb to in-frame sequences with V and J called. These copies leave out some clones; in studies compared against another copy, an unresolved V gene accounts for under half, and the cause of the remainder is not known. V, J and clone size are taken as reported in that table, and D and trimming were inferred from the DNA itself. For this sample there are approximately 200,000 clones; 89% appear just once. The top ten clonotypes cover 2% to 2.5% of the sample.

With regard to this clone: Its binding antigen is unknown. The record has no base qualities; no much larger clone is one base away.

CDR1 and CDR2 (SGDLS, YYNGEE) derive from the germline V gene. Its CDR3 holds 16 amino acids, cysteine through phenylalanine. Kept here is only the CDR3 DNA, which spans 48 bases and is read in frame from base 1. V drops 0 bases and J drops 4 bases, leaving 13 bases in between. Source material: PBMCs or T cells enriched from blood (not recorded which). The clonotype originates from a woman aged 40 to 50 with acute COVID-19. Recombination joined TRBV9 with TRBJ2-2, and perhaps TRBD2 as D gene, on 6 matching bases. The nucleotide sequence reads as follows: TGTGCCAGCAGCGTAGCTGCGGGAAGAAGCACCGGGGAGCTGTTTTTT. Its translation reads: CASSVAAGRSTGELFF. With the rest looked up from the reference TRBV9 and TRBJ2-2 genes rather than sequenced, the full variable domain is DSGVTQTPKHLITATGQRVTLRCSPRSGDLSVYWYQQSLDQGLQFLIQYYNGEERAKGNILERFSAQQFPDLHSELNLSSLELGDSALYFCASSVAAGRSTGELFFGEGSRLTVL.